This T cell receptor beta chain was recovered during a study of T cells in Graves' hyperthyroidism and ophthalmopathy. Whole-study findings and limits: Most expanded thyroid clonotypes above 0.001 also appeared in blood. Median prediction lead before ophthalmopathy onset was roughly 6 months with the model.

Investigators excluded patients with uncontrolled infection, other autoimmune disease, pregnancy or lactation. The CDR3 contains 14 residues. The V gene's germline CDR1 is LNHDA and CDR2 SQIVND (reference sequence). Trimming pared 4 bases from V and 4 bases from J, leaving 11 bases between. Details on this clonotype: The antigen is unknown.

Authors of the study amplified TCR beta CDR3 regions from RNA transcripts. A first-round RT-PCR of the TCR CDR3 used the HTBI primer set. TCRdb reprocessed the multiplex PCR reads via MiXCR and lists one record per CDR3 protein. Seen here are approximately 630,000 distinct CDR3 sequences, 15% to 20% observed once, and the top ten hold around 4%. Sequenced material: blood. The chain employs TRBV19 and TRBJ1-5, with D unclear. The clonotype originates from a woman in her twenties or thirties with Graves' hyperthyroidism. Here the CDR3 DNA reads TGTGCCAGTAGTACCTGGACGGGGAATCAGCCCCAGCATTTT. Translation: CASSTWTGNQPQHF. The complete variable domain, with remaining parts taken from reference TRBV19 and TRBJ1-5, reads DGGITQSPKYLFRKEGQNVTLSCEQNLNHDAMYWYRQDPGQGLRLIYYSQIVNDFQKGDIAEGYSVSREKKESFPLTVTSAQKNPTAFYLCASSTWTGNQPQHFGDGTRLSIL.